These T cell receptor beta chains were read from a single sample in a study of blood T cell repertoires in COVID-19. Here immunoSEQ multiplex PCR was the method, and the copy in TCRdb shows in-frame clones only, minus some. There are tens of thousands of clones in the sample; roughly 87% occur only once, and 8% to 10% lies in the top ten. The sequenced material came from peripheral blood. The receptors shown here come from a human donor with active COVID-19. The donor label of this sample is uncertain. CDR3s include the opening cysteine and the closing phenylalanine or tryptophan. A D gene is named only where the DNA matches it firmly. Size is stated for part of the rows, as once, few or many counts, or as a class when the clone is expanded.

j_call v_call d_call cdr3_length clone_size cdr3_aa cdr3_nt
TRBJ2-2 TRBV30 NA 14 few CAWSVLAGTGELFF TGTGCCTGGAGTGTACTCGCGGGGACCGGGGAGCTGTTTTTT
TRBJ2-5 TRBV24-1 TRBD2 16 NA CATSVPGASGKETQYF TGTGCCACCAGTGTCCCCGGGGCTAGCGGGAAAGAGACCCAGTACTTC
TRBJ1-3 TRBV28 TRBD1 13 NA CASSDRAGNTIYF TGTGCCAGCAGCGACAGGGCTGGAAACACCATATATTTT
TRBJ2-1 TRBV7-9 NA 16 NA CASSWAGGSGYNEQFF TGTGCCAGCAGCTGGGCAGGGGGGTCGGGATACAATGAGCAGTTCTTC
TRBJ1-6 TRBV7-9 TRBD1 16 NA CASRFDSGQARSPLHF TGTGCCAGCAGGTTCGACTCGGGACAGGCTCGATCACCCCTCCACTTT
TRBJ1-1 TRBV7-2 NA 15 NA CASSPRGGAQTEAFF TGTGCCAGCAGCCCCAGGGGTGGGGCGCAGACTGAAGCTTTCTTT
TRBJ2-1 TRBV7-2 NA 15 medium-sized CASSLGGGANNEQFF TGTGCCAGCAGCTTAGGCGGGGGCGCTAACAATGAGCAGTTCTTC
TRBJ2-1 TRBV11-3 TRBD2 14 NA CASSLAGGNNEQFF TGTGCCAGCAGCTTAGCGGGAGGGAACAATGAGCAGTTCTTC
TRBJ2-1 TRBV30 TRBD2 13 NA CAWNGRRYNEQFF TGTGCCTGGAACGGGAGGAGATACAATGAGCAGTTCTTC
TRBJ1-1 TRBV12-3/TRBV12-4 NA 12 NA CASSPDSPEAFF TGTGCCAGCAGCCCGGACAGCCCTGAAGCTTTCTTT